This T cell receptor (beta chain) was sequenced in a study of blood T cell repertoires in COVID-19. In the original workflow: Nucleated cell counts were estimated from reference gene primer amplification. TCRdb keeps only in-frame clones here, not all; method: immunoSEQ multiplex PCR. The DNA gave D and trimming, while V, J and clone size come from that table. The top ten clones hold roughly 9.6% of a sample with roughly 70,000 clones, roughly 87% of them seen once. V was clipped by 6 bases and J by 2 bases, with 14 bases between them. This CDR3 spans 15 amino acids. Looked up from germline, CDR1 is MNHEY and CDR2 is SMNVEV (reference sequence).

Sequencing was done on a sample of peripheral blood. This receptor was identified in a man aged 80 or over with acute or convalescent COVID-19. V is TRBV27 and J is TRBJ1-5; D unresolved. Written as DNA, the CDR3 is TGTGCCAGCAGAACGCTGGAACGGGGCAATCAGCCCCAGCATTTT. Translation gives CASRTLERGNQPQHF.